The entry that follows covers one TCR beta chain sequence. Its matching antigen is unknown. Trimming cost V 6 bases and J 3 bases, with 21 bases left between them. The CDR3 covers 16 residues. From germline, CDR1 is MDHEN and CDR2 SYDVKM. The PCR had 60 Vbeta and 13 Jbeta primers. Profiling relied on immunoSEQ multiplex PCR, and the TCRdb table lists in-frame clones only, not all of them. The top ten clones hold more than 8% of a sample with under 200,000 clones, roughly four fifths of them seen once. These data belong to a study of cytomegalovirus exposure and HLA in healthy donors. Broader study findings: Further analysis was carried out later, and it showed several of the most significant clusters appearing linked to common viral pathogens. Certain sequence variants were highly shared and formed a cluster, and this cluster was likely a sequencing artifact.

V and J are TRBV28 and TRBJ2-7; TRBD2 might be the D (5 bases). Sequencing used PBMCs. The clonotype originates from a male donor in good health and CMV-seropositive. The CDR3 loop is CASSRPTRKPLYEQYF. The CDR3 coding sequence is TGTGCCAGCAGCCGACCTACTAGAAAGCCACTCTACGAGCAGTACTTC.